Each of the 2 T cell receptor beta chains below was sequenced from the same sample in a study of blood T cell repertoires in COVID-19. Clones were sequenced by immunoSEQ multiplex PCR, and TCRdb holds only the in-frame ones, with some missing. Among tens of thousands of clones listed, 75% to 85% were seen once. The sequencing sample was made of peripheral blood. The receptors come from a woman aged 70-85 years with acute or convalescent COVID-19.

The chain carries TRBV27 and TRBJ2-6; 9 bases are a match to TRBD1. V lost 6 bases to trimming and J lost 2 bases; unmatched junction nucleotides: 2. Germline CDR1 and CDR2: MNHEY and SMNVEV (reference sequence). The CDR3 has 15 amino acids. In nucleotides, the CDR3 is TGTGCCAGCAGACAGGGGGCGGCTGGGGCCAACGTCCTGACTTTC. Protein product: CASRQGAAGANVLTF.

The chain employs TRBV30 and TRBJ1-2, with a possible D match to TRBD1 (5 bases). The CDR3 totals 14 residues. Germline CDR1 and CDR2: GTSNPN and SVGIG (reference sequence). Trimming took 1 base from V and 8 from J, leaving 17 bases between them. The CDR3 reads CAWSANGHPSGYTF. CDR3 nucleotide sequence: TGTGCCTGGAGTGCAAACGGACACCCCTCAGGCTACACCTTC.